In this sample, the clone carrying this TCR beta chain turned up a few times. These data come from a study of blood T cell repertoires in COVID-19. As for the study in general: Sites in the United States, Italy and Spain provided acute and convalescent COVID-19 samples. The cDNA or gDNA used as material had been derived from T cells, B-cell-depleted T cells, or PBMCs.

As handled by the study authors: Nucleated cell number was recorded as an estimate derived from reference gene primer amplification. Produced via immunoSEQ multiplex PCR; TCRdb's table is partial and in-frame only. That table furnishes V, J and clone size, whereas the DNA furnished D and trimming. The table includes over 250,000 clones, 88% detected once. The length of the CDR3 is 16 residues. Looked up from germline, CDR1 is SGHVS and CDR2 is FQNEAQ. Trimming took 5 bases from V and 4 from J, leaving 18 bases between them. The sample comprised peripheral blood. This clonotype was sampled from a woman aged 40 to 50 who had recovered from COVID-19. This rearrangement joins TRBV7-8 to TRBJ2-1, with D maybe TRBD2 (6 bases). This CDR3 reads CASSPQMGGSYNEQFF. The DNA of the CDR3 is TGTGCCAGCAGCCCCCAGATGGGGGGATCTTACAATGAGCAGTTCTTC.